The 4 T cell receptor beta chains in this list originate from one sample, sequenced in a study of control samples from healthy donors and cancer patients. Using immunoSEQ multiplex PCR, the repertoire was profiled, and TCRdb retains in-frame clones only, with some absent. This sample has 150,000 to 200,000 clones, with roughly 94% found just once. Sequenced material: blood. The receptors originated from a woman between 18 and 30 years old in good health.

The chain couples TRBV28 to TRBJ1-4; D is perhaps TRBD1 (5 bases). Trimming shortened V by 4 bases and J by 10 bases, and 16 bases separated the two germline ends. CDR3 length equals 14 residues. Germline CDR1 and CDR2: MDHEN and SYDVKM. The CDR3 spells CASSSRVLSGKLFF. For the CDR3, the DNA is TGTGCCAGCAGTTCCAGGGTTTTATCAGGAAAACTGTTTTTT.

This chain joins TRBV5-1 and TRBJ1-1, with 7 positions matching TRBD1. Germline values: CDR1 SGHRS, CDR2 YFSETQ. The CDR3 totals 13 residues. The J segment lost 4 bases and the V segment lost 3 bases, leaving 3 bases of the junction unmatched. Here the CDR3 reads CASSYGDSTEAFF. CDR3 coding DNA: TGCGCCAGCAGCTATGGGGACAGCACTGAAGCTTTCTTT.

CDR3 residues: CASSPGDRGLWEAFF. The CDR3 nucleotides are TGCGCCAGCAGCCCGGGGGACAGGGGGCTCTGGGAAGCTTTCTTT. The chain carries TRBV5-1 and TRBJ1-1; 12 positions match TRBD1. This CDR3 region has 15 residues. Trimming removed 4 bases from V and 8 bases from J; junction bases left unmatched: 9. In germline, CDR1 is SGHRS, CDR2 YFSETQ.

The J gene is TRBJ1-1, the V gene TRBV6-5; D ambiguous. The CDR3 has 14 amino acids. V was shortened by 0 bases and J by 8 bases, with 13 bases between the two germline ends. Germline CDR1 reads MNHEY; CDR2 reads SVGAGI. The CDR3 sequence: CASSYSGLEAEAFF. In nucleotides, the CDR3 is TGTGCCAGCAGTTACTCGGGCTTAGAGGCGGAAGCTTTCTTT.